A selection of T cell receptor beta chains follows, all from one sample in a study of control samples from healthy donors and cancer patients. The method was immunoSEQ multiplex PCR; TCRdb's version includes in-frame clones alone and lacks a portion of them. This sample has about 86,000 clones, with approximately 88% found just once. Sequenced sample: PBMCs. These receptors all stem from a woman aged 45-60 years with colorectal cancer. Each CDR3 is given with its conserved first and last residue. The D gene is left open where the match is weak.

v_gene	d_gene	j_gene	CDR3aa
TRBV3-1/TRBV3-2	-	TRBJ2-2	CASSQDREGAYTGELFF
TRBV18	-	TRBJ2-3	CASSPPGAITDTQYF
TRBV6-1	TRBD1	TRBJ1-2	CASSEAFDRVKHYGYTF
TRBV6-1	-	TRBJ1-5	CASSEGSTGNQPQHF
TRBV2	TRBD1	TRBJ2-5	CASNKLGSGQVGETQYF
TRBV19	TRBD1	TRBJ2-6	CASSLGQGSSGANVLTF
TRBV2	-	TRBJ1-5	CASKRDGNQPQHF
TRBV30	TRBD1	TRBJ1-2	CAWKTGINYGYTF
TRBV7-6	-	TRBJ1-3	CASSYSSGNTIYF
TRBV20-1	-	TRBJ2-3	CSASNSQDTQYF
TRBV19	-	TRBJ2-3	CASSLGRTSTDTQYF
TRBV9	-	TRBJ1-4	CASSPTGWPNEKLFF
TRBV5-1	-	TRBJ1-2	CASSLASDGYGYTF
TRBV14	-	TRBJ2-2	CASSQGVYTGELFF
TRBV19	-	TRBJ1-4	CASSMHAGEKLFF
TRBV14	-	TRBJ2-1	CASTARGSYNEQFF
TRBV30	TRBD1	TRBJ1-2	CAWRDQQGGASLYGYTF
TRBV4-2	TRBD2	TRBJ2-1	CASSQGAGGAYNEQFF
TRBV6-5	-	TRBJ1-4	CASSYSAGAWHKKLFF
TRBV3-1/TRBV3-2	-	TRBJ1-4	CASSLATNEKLFF
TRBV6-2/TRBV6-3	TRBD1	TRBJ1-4	CASSRGQEEKLFF
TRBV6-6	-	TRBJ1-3	CASRDSTPGNTIYF
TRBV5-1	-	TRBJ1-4	CASSLGNRVGSEKLFF
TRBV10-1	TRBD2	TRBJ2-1	CASSETSGGPYNEQFF
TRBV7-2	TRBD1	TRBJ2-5	CASSLSGTGLETQYF
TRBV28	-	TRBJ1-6	CASSGRDYNSPLHF
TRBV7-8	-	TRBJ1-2	CASSSIANYGYTF
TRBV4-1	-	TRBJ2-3	CASSQDAGASTDTQYF
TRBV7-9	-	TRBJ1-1	CASSSSGVTEAFF
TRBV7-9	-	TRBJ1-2	CASSLGHGYGYTF
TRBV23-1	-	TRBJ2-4	CASSQLRGALAKNIQYF
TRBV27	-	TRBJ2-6	CASSFEYRSLSSGANVLTF
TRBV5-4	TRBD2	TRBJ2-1	CASSLDAGGHNEQFF
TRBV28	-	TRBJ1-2	CASTFSGFYGYTF
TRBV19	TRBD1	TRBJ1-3	CASTTQGVSGNTIYF
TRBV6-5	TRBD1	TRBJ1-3	CASSPDRSSGNTIYF
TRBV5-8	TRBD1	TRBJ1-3	CASSLGPGGSGNTIYF
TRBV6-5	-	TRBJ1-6	CASSYSRAFYNSPLHF
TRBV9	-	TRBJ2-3	CASSPRGAGNTDTQYF
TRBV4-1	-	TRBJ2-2	CASSPLGGAPTGELFF
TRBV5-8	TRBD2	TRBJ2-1	CASSSLLGRGSYEQFF
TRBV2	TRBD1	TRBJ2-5	CASSIRQGVARLEETQYF
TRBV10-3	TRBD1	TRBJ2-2	CAISARTGNTGELFF
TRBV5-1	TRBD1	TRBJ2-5	CASSLAPTGGEETQYF
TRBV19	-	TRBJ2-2	CASRDLENTGELFF
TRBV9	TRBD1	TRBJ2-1	CASSVATGKLGNEQFF
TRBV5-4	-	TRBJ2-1	CASSLSGGERVEQFF